This T cell receptor beta chain was recovered during a study of human T cells and chemical hapten exposure. Losses at the gene ends were 0 bases for V and 2 bases for J; bases not matched to a gene: 8. The CDR3 is 18 residues long. Germline loops: CDR1 SEHNR, CDR2 FQNEAQ (reference sequence). The sample holds many counts of this clonotype. Each CDR3 protein gets one entry after TCRdb re-called the RACE reads with MiXCR. Of 300,000 to 450,000 distinct CDR3 sequences listed, 4.5% to 5.5% are singletons. Time point given: pre-sensitization, week 0. Indicated treatment: therapeutic diphenylcyclopropenone sensitization with weekly scalp DPC.

The chain combines TRBV7-9 with TRBJ1-4; TRBD1 matches 8 bases. This clonotype was obtained from a woman aged 50 to 60 with alopecia areata. Some clones in this sample may be carry-over from other donors' samples. Sample: whole blood, taken in connection with sensitization to the hapten diphenylcyclopropenone (DPC). The CDR3 here is CASSLASDRGVTNEKLFF. The CDR3 DNA follows: TGTGCCAGCAGCTTAGCGAGTGACAGGGGCGTCACTAATGAAAAACTGTTTTTT.